This T cell receptor beta chain emerged from a study of T cell responses to AZD1222 COVID-19 vaccine. Study-wide points: Unmutated variant regions are reportedly the target of nearly half of TCRs that are spike-specific. Spike-wide coverage was observed for vaccine-associated CD4 TCRs, with dominant responses at 160-218 and 743-854.

CDR1 and CDR2 (germline): MNHEY, SVGAGI. The CDR3 length is 12 residues. V gave up 6 bases and J gave up 4 bases, with 9 bases separating them. Measured with immunoSEQ multiplex PCR; TCRdb has only the in-frame clones, and not every one. This sample has approximately 160,000 clones, with around 93% found just once. For this clone: Its antigen is undetermined.

The sequence was obtained from an adult in good health. This specimen consisted of peripheral blood, obtained on day 0 of AZD1222 vaccination. The chain combines TRBV6-5 with TRBJ1-2; D remains unclear. CDR3 coding DNA: TGTGCCAGCAGGTACAGCTTCTATGGCTACACCTTC. Its protein is CASRYSFYGYTF.